A selection of T cell receptor beta chains follows, all from one sample in a study of T and B cells in COVID-19 patients. TCRdb processed the multiplex PCR reads anew with MiXCR; each CDR3 protein has one entry. The sample lists 17,000 or so distinct CDR3 sequences, about 36% occurring once. The sequenced material came from blood. The receptors come from a human donor with active COVID-19. The CDR3 runs from the conserved cysteine through the conserved F or W. Each record gives: V gene, J gene, clone size, D gene, CDR3 DNA, CDR3 protein. A D gene is named only where the DNA matches it firmly. Only part of the rows carry a size: once, few, many, or a class if the clone is expanded.

v_gene: TRBV12-3/TRBV12-4
j_gene: TRBJ2-6
abundance: few
d_gene: NA
CDR3nt: TGTGCCAGCAGCTTTACATCTGGGGCCAACGTCCTGACTTTC
CDR3aa: CASSFTSGANVLTF

v_gene: TRBV19
j_gene: TRBJ2-1
abundance: medium-sized
d_gene: NA
CDR3nt: TGTGCCAGTACCTTCGGGACCTACAATGAGCAGTTCTTC
CDR3aa: CASTFGTYNEQFF

v_gene: TRBV6-1
j_gene: TRBJ1-5
abundance: NA
d_gene: TRBD1
CDR3nt: TGTGCCAGCAGAAAGGACAGGGGGCTTAGCAATCAGCCCCAGCATTTT
CDR3aa: CASRKDRGLSNQPQHF

v_gene: TRBV19
j_gene: TRBJ1-6
abundance: few
d_gene: TRBD1
CDR3nt: TGTGCCAGTAGTCCGGGACAGAATAATTCACCCCTCCACTTT
CDR3aa: CASSPGQNNSPLHF

v_gene: TRBV15
j_gene: TRBJ2-3
abundance: few
d_gene: NA
CDR3nt: TGTGCCACCAGCAGAGCAGGGGATAGCACAGATACGCAGTATTTT
CDR3aa: CATSRAGDSTDTQYF

v_gene: TRBV18
j_gene: TRBJ1-1
abundance: few
d_gene: NA
CDR3nt: TGTGCCAGCTCACCACAGGGGAACACTGAAGCTTTCTTT
CDR3aa: CASSPQGNTEAFF

v_gene: TRBV18
j_gene: TRBJ2-2
abundance: NA
d_gene: NA
CDR3nt: TGTGCCAGCTCACCGATCGGACAGTCTGGAGTACCCGGGGAGCTGTTTTTT
CDR3aa: CASSPIGQSGVPGELFF

v_gene: TRBV4-3
j_gene: TRBJ2-3
abundance: few
d_gene: NA
CDR3nt: TGCGCCAGCAGCCAAGAGGGGCAAGCGCCAGATACGCAGTATTTT
CDR3aa: CASSQEGQAPDTQYF

v_gene: TRBV5-1
j_gene: TRBJ1-1
abundance: NA
d_gene: NA
CDR3nt: TGCGCCAGCAGCTTGGGGCTGAACACTGAAGCTTTCTTT
CDR3aa: CASSLGLNTEAFF

v_gene: TRBV5-6
j_gene: TRBJ2-3
abundance: many
d_gene: NA
CDR3nt: TGTGCCAGCAGCTTGGATCGACCGCGAAGCACAGATACGCAGTATTTT
CDR3aa: CASSLDRPRSTDTQYF

v_gene: TRBV6-1
j_gene: TRBJ1-5
abundance: few
d_gene: NA
CDR3nt: TGTGCCAGCAGAACTCAGGTGTCCTTAGGGAATCAGCCCCAGCATTTT
CDR3aa: CASRTQVSLGNQPQHF

v_gene: TRBV11-1
j_gene: TRBJ1-3
abundance: once
d_gene: NA
CDR3nt: TGTGCCAGCAGTTTTGACGTTGGCTCTGGAAACACCATATATTTT
CDR3aa: CASSFDVGSGNTIYF

v_gene: TRBV19
j_gene: TRBJ2-2
abundance: medium-sized
d_gene: NA
CDR3nt: TGTGCCAGTTCTCTATCCGGACACCGTAAACCCACCGGGGAGCTGTTTTTT
CDR3aa: CASSLSGHRKPTGELFF

v_gene: TRBV5-6
j_gene: TRBJ1-2
abundance: once
d_gene: TRBD1
CDR3nt: TGTGCCAGCAGCTTGGGCACAGGGGAACAATATGGCTACACCTTC
CDR3aa: CASSLGTGEQYGYTF

v_gene: TRBV12-3/TRBV12-4
j_gene: TRBJ1-5
abundance: NA
d_gene: TRBD1
CDR3nt: TGTGCCAGCAGTAGGACAGGGGGTGGTAATCAGCCCCAGCATTTT
CDR3aa: CASSRTGGGNQPQHF

v_gene: TRBV12-3/TRBV12-4
j_gene: TRBJ2-7
abundance: NA
d_gene: TRBD2
CDR3nt: TGTGCCAGCAGTTACCTAGCGGATACCTACGAGCAGTACTTC
CDR3aa: CASSYLADTYEQYF

v_gene: TRBV12-3/TRBV12-4
j_gene: TRBJ2-1
abundance: NA
d_gene: NA
CDR3nt: TGTGCCAGCAGTTGGGACTTCGGGCAGTTCTTC
CDR3aa: CASSWDFGQFF